This TCR beta chain was sequenced during a study of OX40 agonist ivuxolimab in advanced cancers. The overall study: An agonistic human IgG2 monoclonal antibody against OX40 (CD134) was given.

The V end was cut by 8 bases, the J end by 5 bases, with 8 bases between. Germline lookup yields CDR1 SNHLY and CDR2 FYNNEI. This CDR3 comprises 11 residues. Data came from immunoSEQ multiplex PCR; TCRdb stores just in-frame clones and leaves some out. Of some 57,000 clones in the sample, approximately 86% were seen once. This clonotype originated in an adult with an advanced solid tumor such as melanoma, head and neck, liver or kidney cancer. The source was CD4+ or CD8+ T cells sorted from blood, collected in a trial of the OX40 agonist ivuxolimab. The chain joins TRBV2 to TRBJ2-3; no clear D gene. CDR3: CASLREDTQYF. The CDR3 region has the DNA TGTGCCAGCCTGCGTGAAGATACGCAGTATTTT.